This T cell receptor (beta chain) is drawn from a study of T cell repertoires in cytomegalovirus infection. Whole-study context: Indicated by public TCR beta signatures were CMV infection and matching HLA type. Overall study results and limits: Clonotype analysis showed dominance of the ex vivo response by HLA-C-restricted CMV-specific TCR beta clonotypes.

TCRdb re-derived calls from the reads in MiXCR, one entry per CDR3 protein. The data contain approximately 110,000 distinct CDR3 sequences, roughly 9.1% of them seen just once; the ten biggest clones take up 25% to 40%. The V gene's germline CDR1 is KGHSH and CDR2 LQKENI. The CDR3 is 14 amino acids. V lost 2 bases and J lost 9, with 14 bases in between. This clonotype was picked up a small number of times. What it binds is unknown. This clonotype originated in a human donor in good health (CMV status not recorded). Some clones in this sample may be carry-over from other donors' samples. V usage is TRBV18 and J usage is TRBJ2-1; a possible D gene is TRBD2 (6 bases). Input material: PBMCs, sequenced either directly or after in vitro stimulation (not recorded which). The CDR3 reads CASSPAGSRGEQFF. The CDR3 DNA reads TGTGCCAGCTCACCAGCGGGATCCCGGGGTGAGCAGTTCTTC.